These T cell receptor beta chains were read from a single sample in a study of blood T cell repertoires in COVID-19. Sequencing used immunoSEQ multiplex PCR; TCRdb keeps in-frame clones, though not all of them. Here the sample spans a few hundred thousand clones, 86% being singletons. Sequenced: PBMCs or T cells enriched from blood (not recorded which). Receptors were obtained from a woman aged 40-49 years with acute COVID-19. CDR3s include the opening cysteine and the closing phenylalanine or tryptophan. Each record gives: V gene, J gene, clone size, D gene, CDR3 DNA, CDR3 protein. The D gene is left open where the match is weak. Size is omitted from some rows. Given values are once, few, many or a class for expanded clones.

V: TRBV12-3/TRBV12-4; J: TRBJ2-3; size: -; D: TRBD2; DNA: TGTGCCTCGGAGGGAGGGACAGATACGCAGTATTTT; CDR3: CASEGGTDTQYF
V: TRBV11-2; J: TRBJ2-2; size: -; D: -; DNA: TGTGCCAGCAGCATCGTGGGAGGGGGTACCGGGGAGCTGTTTTTT; CDR3: CASSIVGGGTGELFF
V: TRBV29-1; J: TRBJ2-1; size: -; D: TRBD1; DNA: TGCAGCGTTGTGGGGGAACAGGGGTACAATGAGCAGTTCTTC; CDR3: CSVVGEQGYNEQFF
V: TRBV24-1; J: TRBJ2-1; size: -; D: -; DNA: TGTGCCACCAGTGAGTTCGGGTCCTACAATGAGCAGTTCTTC; CDR3: CATSEFGSYNEQFF
V: TRBV7-9; J: TRBJ2-3; size: -; D: TRBD2; DNA: TGTGCCAGCAGCCCCCAAGGCGGAGCGGGAGGGAGGGATACGCAGTATTTT; CDR3: CASSPQGGAGGRDTQYF
V: TRBV25-1; J: TRBJ2-5; size: -; D: -; DNA: TGTGCCAGCAGTACCAGTGAGACCCAGTACTTC; CDR3: CASSTSETQYF
V: TRBV6-1; J: TRBJ1-5; size: -; D: -; DNA: TGTGCCAGCAGTGAGACCCGACGGGCCCAGCATTTT; CDR3: CASSETRRAQHF
V: TRBV19; J: TRBJ1-2; size: -; D: -; DNA: TGTGCCAGTGGGCTTACAGGGAACTATGGCTACACCTTC; CDR3: CASGLTGNYGYTF
V: TRBV7-9; J: TRBJ2-1; size: -; D: -; DNA: TGTGCCAGCAGCTTAGGGGCTGAGCAGTTCTTC; CDR3: CASSLGAEQFF
V: TRBV6-6; J: TRBJ1-2; size: -; D: TRBD1; DNA: TGTGCCAGTTCCGACAGGGCTAACTATGGCTACACCTTC; CDR3: CASSDRANYGYTF
V: TRBV28; J: TRBJ1-5; size: -; D: TRBD1; DNA: TGTGCCAGCCAACAGGGGATCAATCAGCCCCAGCATTTT; CDR3: CASQQGINQPQHF
V: TRBV11-3; J: TRBJ2-3; size: -; D: TRBD2; DNA: TGTGCCAGCAGCTTAGAAGGGCTAGCGGCAGATACGCAGTATTTT; CDR3: CASSLEGLAADTQYF
V: TRBV24-1; J: TRBJ2-3; size: -; D: TRBD2; DNA: TGTGCCACCAGTTCCACTAGCGGGAGGGCTCAAGCGCAGTATTTT; CDR3: CATSSTSGRAQAQYF
V: TRBV6-5; J: TRBJ1-5; size: -; D: -; DNA: TGTGCCAGCAGTTACGACTCACATAGCAATCAGCCCCAGCATTTT; CDR3: CASSYDSHSNQPQHF
V: TRBV18; J: TRBJ2-5; size: -; D: TRBD1; DNA: TGTGCCAGCAATTCACAGGGGCAAGAGACCCAGTACTTC; CDR3: CASNSQGQETQYF
V: TRBV20-1; J: TRBJ1-5; size: -; D: -; DNA: TGCAGTGCTAGTGATTCAGGGGCCGATCAGCCCCAGCATTTT; CDR3: CSASDSGADQPQHF
V: TRBV11-3; J: TRBJ1-1; size: -; D: -; DNA: TGTGCCAGCAGCTTAACGCGGAACACTGAAGCTTTCTTT; CDR3: CASSLTRNTEAFF
V: TRBV7-9; J: TRBJ2-5; size: -; D: TRBD2; DNA: TGTGCCAGCAGCCGAGAATGGGGACTAGCGGGAGGTCACCAAGAGACCCAGTACTTC; CDR3: CASSREWGLAGGHQETQYF
V: TRBV2; J: TRBJ2-7; size: -; D: TRBD2; DNA: TGTGCCAGCAGTGAAGGCGGACTAGTGCCCTACGAGCAGTACTTC; CDR3: CASSEGGLVPYEQYF
V: TRBV18; J: TRBJ1-3; size: -; D: -; DNA: TGTGCCAGCTCACCACCCACATTCAGCTCTGGAAACACCATATATTTT; CDR3: CASSPPTFSSGNTIYF
V: TRBV4-2; J: TRBJ2-7; size: few; D: TRBD2; DNA: TGTGCCAGCAGCCAAGATCTCCTAGCGGGGCCCTACGAGCAGTACTTC; CDR3: CASSQDLLAGPYEQYF
V: TRBV5-8; J: TRBJ2-7; size: few; D: TRBD1; DNA: TGTGCCAGCAGCTTGAGGCAGGGGGAAGACGAGCAGTACTTC; CDR3: CASSLRQGEDEQYF
V: TRBV28; J: TRBJ2-7; size: -; D: TRBD1; DNA: TGTGCCAGCAGTTTGCTTGGACAGGGCGGGAACGAGCAGTACTTC; CDR3: CASSLLGQGGNEQYF
V: TRBV7-3; J: TRBJ2-7; size: -; D: -; DNA: TGTGCCAGCAGCTTAAGTGGGCAGCACGAGCAGTACTTC; CDR3: CASSLSGQHEQYF
V: TRBV6-5; J: TRBJ2-3; size: -; D: -; DNA: TGTGCCAGCAGAGACCAGGGTCTGGGAACAGATACGCAGTATTTT; CDR3: CASRDQGLGTDTQYF
V: TRBV10-1; J: TRBJ1-1; size: -; D: -; DNA: TGCGCCAGCAGCGCTCCGGACACTTACACTGAAGCTTTCTTT; CDR3: CASSAPDTYTEAFF
V: TRBV7-9; J: TRBJ2-7; size: -; D: TRBD2; DNA: TGTGCCAGCAGCTCGACCCGGACTAGCGCAATTATGTACGAGCAGTACTTC; CDR3: CASSSTRTSAIMYEQYF
V: TRBV11-2; J: TRBJ2-2; size: once; D: -; DNA: TGTGCCAGCAGCTTCGAACCCCACGGCACCGGGGAGCTGTTTTTT; CDR3: CASSFEPHGTGELFF
V: TRBV13; J: TRBJ2-5; size: -; D: TRBD1; DNA: TGTGCCAGCAGCGCCGGGACAGGCCAAGAGACCCAGTACTTC; CDR3: CASSAGTGQETQYF
V: TRBV29-1; J: TRBJ2-1; size: once; D: -; DNA: TGCAGCGTTGACACGGGGACTTCTCAAGGCGGGAATGAGCAGTTCTTC; CDR3: CSVDTGTSQGGNEQFF
V: TRBV28; J: TRBJ1-6; size: once; D: TRBD1; DNA: TGTGCCAGCAGTTTCCTGACAGGGCTCCCAAATTCACCCCTCCACTTT; CDR3: CASSFLTGLPNSPLHF
V: TRBV29-1; J: TRBJ2-7; size: -; D: -; DNA: TGCAGCGCTTACGCAGGGGACTACGAGCAGTACTTC; CDR3: CSAYAGDYEQYF
V: TRBV12-3/TRBV12-4; J: TRBJ2-5; size: few; D: -; DNA: TGTGCCAGCACCGTACAGGGTGCAGAGACCCAGTACTTC; CDR3: CASTVQGAETQYF
V: TRBV12-3/TRBV12-4; J: TRBJ1-5; size: -; D: -; DNA: TGTGCCAGCAGGCCCGGGTCCAATCAGCCCCAGCATTTT; CDR3: CASRPGSNQPQHF
V: TRBV18; J: TRBJ2-6; size: -; D: TRBD1; DNA: TGTGCCAGCTCACATACTGGGACAGGGTTCCGGGGGGCTCTCTCTGGGGCCAACGTCCTGACTTTC; CDR3: CASSHTGTGFRGALSGANVLTF
V: TRBV19; J: TRBJ1-3; size: -; D: TRBD1; DNA: TGTGCCAGTAGTATAAGACAGGGGGCGTCACCAAACACCATATATTTT; CDR3: CASSIRQGASPNTIYF
V: TRBV27; J: TRBJ2-5; size: once; D: TRBD2; DNA: TGTGCCAGCAGTAGCTCGACTGATTCAAGGACTAGCGGGACTACCCAGTACTTC; CDR3: CASSSSTDSRTSGTTQYF
V: TRBV28; J: TRBJ2-1; size: -; D: -; DNA: TGTGCCAGCAGTTTAGTTGGGACTGGTCCGTTCTTC; CDR3: CASSLVGTGPFF
V: TRBV4-3; J: TRBJ2-7; size: -; D: TRBD2; DNA: TGCGCCAGCAGCCGTGGGACTAGCGGCTCCTACGAGCAGTACTTC; CDR3: CASSRGTSGSYEQYF
V: TRBV5-1; J: TRBJ2-3; size: -; D: -; DNA: TGCGCCAGCAGCCCTAGGACAGAGTTCACAGATACGCAGTATTTT; CDR3: CASSPRTEFTDTQYF
V: TRBV5-1; J: TRBJ2-7; size: -; D: TRBD2; DNA: TGCGCCAGCAGGTTCCTAGCGGGTAGCTCCTACGAGCAGTACTTC; CDR3: CASRFLAGSSYEQYF
V: TRBV2; J: TRBJ2-1; size: -; D: TRBD2; DNA: TGTGCCAGCAGCCGGACTAGCGGGACCTACAATGAGCAGTTCTTC; CDR3: CASSRTSGTYNEQFF
V: TRBV28; J: TRBJ2-1; size: -; D: TRBD1; DNA: TGTGCCAGCAGTTTGACAGGGCCTGTCCTCAGTGAGCAGTTCTTC; CDR3: CASSLTGPVLSEQFF
V: TRBV9; J: TRBJ2-7; size: -; D: TRBD2; DNA: TGTGCCAGCAGCGTAGGGGCGGGAGGCGCCTACGAGCAGTACTTC; CDR3: CASSVGAGGAYEQYF
V: TRBV24-1; J: TRBJ2-7; size: -; D: TRBD1; DNA: TGTGCCACCAGTGCATCTCCGGGACAGGGGACCTACGAGCAGTACTTC; CDR3: CATSASPGQGTYEQYF
V: TRBV28; J: TRBJ1-1; size: -; D: -; DNA: TGTGCCAGCAGTTTGCCCAGCTACAGGAAGGGCACTGAAGCTTTCTTT; CDR3: CASSLPSYRKGTEAFF
V: TRBV7-9; J: TRBJ2-1; size: -; D: TRBD1; DNA: TGTGCCAGCAGCTTTGGACAGGGGTATGAGCAGTTCTTC; CDR3: CASSFGQGYEQFF
V: TRBV11-2; J: TRBJ1-1; size: -; D: TRBD1; DNA: TGTGCCAGCAGCTTCGTACAGGGGGTGAACACTGAAGCTTTCTTT; CDR3: CASSFVQGVNTEAFF
V: TRBV19; J: TRBJ2-1; size: -; D: TRBD2; DNA: TGTGCCAGTAGTATCGGGGGTAGCGGGAGAGGTTTGAATGAGCAGTTCTTC; CDR3: CASSIGGSGRGLNEQFF
V: TRBV28; J: TRBJ1-2; size: -; D: -; DNA: TGTGCCAGCAGTTTCGCAACATATGGCTACACCTTC; CDR3: CASSFATYGYTF
V: TRBV10-3; J: TRBJ1-2; size: -; D: -; DNA: TGTGCCATCAGTGAGTTTCCTCTCAGGGCAGGACCACACTATGGCTACACCTTC; CDR3: CAISEFPLRAGPHYGYTF